The 9 T cell receptor beta chains given below trace back to one sample, sequenced in a study of blood T cell repertoires in COVID-19 (dated by TCRdb to about 2020). The library was generated by the immunoSEQ multiplex PCR assay. TCRdb retrieved this table from immuneACCESS and kept in-frame rearrangements only. Not all clones are present; in checked studies, unresolved V genes account for under half, and no reason is known for the remainder. The sample profile shows approximately 150,000 clones; roughly 82% of them were found once. The leading ten clones occupy almost 8.5% of the sample. Sequencing input: peripheral blood. These receptors were taken from a woman in her 70s with acute or convalescent COVID-19.

The chain couples TRBV6-4 to TRBJ2-1, with TRBD2 matching 12 bases. The germline CDR1 and CDR2 sequences are MRHNA and SNTAGT. The CDR3 consists of 15 residues. V trimming: 4 bases; J trimming: 6 bases; junction bases outside the gene matches: 4. CDR3 protein: CASSGLAGVGNEQFF. The DNA of the CDR3 is TGTGCCAGCAGTGGACTAGCGGGAGTAGGCAATGAGCAGTTCTTC.

This chain joins TRBV6-6 and TRBJ2-7, with 8 bases identical to TRBD1. The CDR3 runs 14 residues. Germline V CDR1 and CDR2: MNHNY, SVGAGI (reference sequence). Germline trimming cut 5 bases from V and 2 bases from J; bases unmatched to any gene: 5. The CDR3 DNA reads TGTGCCAGCAGTAAATCAGGGGGCCCCTACGAGCAGTACTTC. Translating it yields CASSKSGGPYEQYF.

This chain uses TRBV9 with TRBJ2-1; D is perhaps TRBD1 (6 bases). This CDR3 has 15 residues. V was clipped by 0 bases and J by 0 bases, with 7 bases between them. From germline, CDR1 is SGDLS and CDR2 YYNGEE. The CDR3 protein is CASSVEDSSYNEQFF. In DNA form, the CDR3 reads TGTGCCAGCAGCGTAGAGGACAGCTCCTACAATGAGCAGTTCTTC.

J is TRBJ2-5 and V is TRBV30; tentatively, D is TRBD1 (6 bases). The length of the CDR3 is 14 residues. Germline V CDR1 and CDR2: GTSNPN, SVGIG (reference sequence). V lost 2 bases and J lost 1, with 11 bases in between. The CDR3 is CAWSTRQVQETQYF. Here the CDR3 DNA reads TGTGCCTGGAGTACCAGACAGGTCCAAGAGACCCAGTACTTC. The variable domain in full, with the rest retrieved from reference TRBV30 and TRBJ2-5, is SQTIHQWPATLVQPVGSPLSLECTVEGTSNPNLYWYRQAAGRGLQLLFYSVGIGQISSEVPQNLSASRPQDRQFILSSKKLLLSDSGFYLCAWSTRQVQETQYFGPGTRLLVL.

This rearrangement joins TRBV15 to TRBJ2-5; 7 bases align to TRBD1. This CDR3 region has 16 residues. Germline V lookup: CDR1 LNHNV, CDR2 YYDKDF (reference sequence). J was trimmed by 2 bases and V by 1 base; bases with no gene match: 7. CDR3 sequence (DNA): TGTGCCACCAGCAGAGTAGGTTTGACAGGGCAAGAGACCCAGTACTTC. It specifies CATSRVGLTGQETQYF.

This chain joins TRBV18 and TRBJ2-7; 11 nucleotides agree with TRBD1. Germline trimming cut 6 bases from V and 3 bases from J; bases unmatched to any gene: 16. Germline V CDR1 and CDR2: KGHSH, LQKENI. The CDR3 consists of 18 residues. CDR3 nucleotide sequence: TGTGCCAGCTCCCCAACAACCACATTGGGACAGGGGGACTACGAGCAGTACTTC. Its protein is CASSPTTTLGQGDYEQYF.

The chain joins TRBV21-1 to TRBJ1-2; the table's D gene call, TRBD1, was not cross checked with the DNA. TRBV21-1 is assigned pseudogene status. This CDR3 spans 13 amino acids. CDR3 nucleotide sequence: TGTGCCAGCACCCAGACCCAGGGTATTGGCTACACCTTC. Protein: CASTQTQGIGYTF.

The rearrangement joins TRBV28 to TRBJ2-7; 7 nucleotides agree with TRBD1. V dropped 5 bases and J dropped 5; count of bases not matched to a gene: 3. Germline V gene data show CDR1 as MDHEN and CDR2 as SYDVKM. The CDR3 runs to 12 residues. For the CDR3, the DNA is TGTGCCAGCAGTACAGGGGTCCACGAGCAGTACTTC. It translates to CASSTGVHEQYF.

The chain recombines TRBV10-3 with TRBJ1-1; 11 bases agree with TRBD1. The CDR3 loop spans 15 amino acids. CDR1 ENHRY and CDR2 SYGVKD come from the germline V gene. V shed 6 bases and J 2 bases; nucleotides not matched to a gene: 5. The CDR3 reads CAISPGQGANTEAFF. For the CDR3, the DNA is TGTGCCATCAGCCCCGGACAGGGGGCTAACACTGAAGCTTTCTTT.